This TCR beta chain was profiled in a study of breast tumors, draining lymph nodes, adjacent tissues. There are 15 residues in the CDR3. The V end lost 3 bases, the J end lost 2 bases, and 13 bases lay between the germline ends. From germline, CDR1 is LNHNV and CDR2 YYDKDF (reference sequence). Using its own MiXCR run on the multiplex PCR reads, TCRdb lists one record per CDR3 protein. Among 120,000 to 150,000 distinct CDR3 sequences listed, roughly 33% were seen once. Breast cancer patients provided tissue from their axillary draining lymph nodes. The gene calls are TRBV15 and TRBJ2-5; tentatively, D is TRBD1 or TRBD2 (5 bases each). Sequencing input: axillary lymph node tissue. The TCR was taken from a female donor with breast cancer. Some clones in this sample may be carry-over from other donors' samples. The CDR3 region is CATSSPGTAQETQYF. CDR3 DNA: TGTGCCACCAGCAGCCCGGGGACGGCTCAAGAGACCCAGTACTTC. Complete variable domain (other parts from reference TRBV15 and TRBJ2-5): DAMVIQNPRYQVTQFGKPVTLSCSQTLNHNVMYWYQQKSSQAPKLLFHYYDKDFNNEADTPDNFQSRRPNTSFCFLDIRSPGLGDTAMYLCATSSPGTAQETQYFGPGTRLLVL.